The source of this T cell receptor (beta chain) is a study of shared clonotypes between healthy human individuals. Points from the study as a whole: In having few donors, the study represented limited genetic and exposure-history diversity.

Profiled with immunoSEQ multiplex PCR; TCRdb holds only in-frame clones, not every one. The table has 1,400,000 or so clones, about 98.5% seen once; the top ten hold around 0.38%. The J segment lost 9 bases and the V segment lost 5 bases, leaving 20 bases of the junction unmatched. The germline V gene has CDR1 SGHRS and CDR2 YFSETQ. The CDR3 is made up of 17 amino acids. About this clone: Its antigen remains unknown.

The chain uses TRBV5-1 and TRBJ2-1, with TRBD2 matching over 7 bases. The sequenced material came from naive CD4+ T cells sorted from blood. Stated subset: CD45RA+ positively selected. The receptor comes from a man under 40 in good health. CDR3 DNA sequence: TGCGCCAGCAGGGGGCTGCTGGGGCGGGAGCGTGATAGTGAGCAGTTCTTC. Protein product: CASRGLLGRERDSEQFF.